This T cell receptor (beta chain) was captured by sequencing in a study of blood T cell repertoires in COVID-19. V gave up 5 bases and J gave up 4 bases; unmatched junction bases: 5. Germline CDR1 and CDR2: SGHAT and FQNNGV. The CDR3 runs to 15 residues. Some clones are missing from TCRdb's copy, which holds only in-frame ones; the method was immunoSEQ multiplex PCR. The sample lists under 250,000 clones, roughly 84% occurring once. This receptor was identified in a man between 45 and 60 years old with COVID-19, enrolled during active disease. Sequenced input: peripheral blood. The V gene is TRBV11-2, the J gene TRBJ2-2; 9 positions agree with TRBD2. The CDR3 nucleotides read TGTGCCAGCAGCCCCCCTAGCGGGGTCACCGGGGAGCTGTTTTTT. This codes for CASSPPSGVTGELFF.